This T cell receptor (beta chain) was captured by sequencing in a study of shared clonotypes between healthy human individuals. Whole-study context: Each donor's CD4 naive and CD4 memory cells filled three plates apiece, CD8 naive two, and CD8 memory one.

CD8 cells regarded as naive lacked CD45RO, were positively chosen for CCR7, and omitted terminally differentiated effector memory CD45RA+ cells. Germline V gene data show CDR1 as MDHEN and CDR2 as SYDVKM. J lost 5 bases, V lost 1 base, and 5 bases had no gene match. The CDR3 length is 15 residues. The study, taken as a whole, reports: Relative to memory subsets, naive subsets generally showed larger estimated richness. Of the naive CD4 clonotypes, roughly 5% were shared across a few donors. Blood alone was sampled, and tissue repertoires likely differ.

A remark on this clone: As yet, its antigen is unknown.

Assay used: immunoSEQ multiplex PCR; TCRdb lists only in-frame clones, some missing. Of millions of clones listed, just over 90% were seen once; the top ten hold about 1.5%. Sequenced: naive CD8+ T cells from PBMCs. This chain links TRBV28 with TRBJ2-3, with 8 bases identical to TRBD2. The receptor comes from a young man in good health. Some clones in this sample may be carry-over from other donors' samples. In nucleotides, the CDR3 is TGTGCCAGCAGTTTATTCGGCGGGAGGCTAGATACGCAGTATTTT. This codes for CASSLFGGRLDTQYF.